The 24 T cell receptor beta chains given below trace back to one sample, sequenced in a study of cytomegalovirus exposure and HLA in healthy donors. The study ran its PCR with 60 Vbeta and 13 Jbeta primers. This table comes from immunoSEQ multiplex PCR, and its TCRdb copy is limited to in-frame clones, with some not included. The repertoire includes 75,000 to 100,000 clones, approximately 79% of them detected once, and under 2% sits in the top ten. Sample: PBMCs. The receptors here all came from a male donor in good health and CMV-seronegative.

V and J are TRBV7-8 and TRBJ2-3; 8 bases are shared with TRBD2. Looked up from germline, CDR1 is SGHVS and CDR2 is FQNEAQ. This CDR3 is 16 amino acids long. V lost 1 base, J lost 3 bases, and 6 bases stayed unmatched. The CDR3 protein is CASSLVGGRRTDTQYF. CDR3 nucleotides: TGTGCCAGCAGCTTAGTGGGCGGGAGGAGGACAGATACGCAGTATTTT.

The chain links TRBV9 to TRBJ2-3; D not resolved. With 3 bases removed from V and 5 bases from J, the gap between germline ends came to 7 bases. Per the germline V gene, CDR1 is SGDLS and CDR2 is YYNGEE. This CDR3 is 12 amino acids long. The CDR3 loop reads CASSAGRDTQYF. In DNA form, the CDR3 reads TGTGCCAGCAGCGCAGGAAGAGATACGCAGTATTTT. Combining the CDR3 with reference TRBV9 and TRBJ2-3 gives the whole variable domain DSGVTQTPKHLITATGQRVTLRCSPRSGDLSVYWYQQSLDQGLQFLIQYYNGEERAKGNILERFSAQQFPDLHSELNLSSLELGDSALYFCASSAGRDTQYFGPGTRLTVL.

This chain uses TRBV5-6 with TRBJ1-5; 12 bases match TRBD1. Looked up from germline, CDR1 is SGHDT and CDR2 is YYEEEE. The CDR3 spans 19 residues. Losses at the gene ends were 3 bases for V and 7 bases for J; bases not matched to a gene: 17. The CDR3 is CASSYERGTGTGGEQPQHF. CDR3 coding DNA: TGTGCCAGCAGCTACGAGAGGGGAACCGGGACAGGGGGCGAACAGCCCCAGCATTTT.

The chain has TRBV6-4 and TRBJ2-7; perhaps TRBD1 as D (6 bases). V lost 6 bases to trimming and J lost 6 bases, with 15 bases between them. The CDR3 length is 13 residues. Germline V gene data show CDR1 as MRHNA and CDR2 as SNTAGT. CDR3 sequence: CASSPKGDREQYF. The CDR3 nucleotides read TGTGCCAGCAGCCCCAAGGGGGACCGCGAGCAGTACTTC.

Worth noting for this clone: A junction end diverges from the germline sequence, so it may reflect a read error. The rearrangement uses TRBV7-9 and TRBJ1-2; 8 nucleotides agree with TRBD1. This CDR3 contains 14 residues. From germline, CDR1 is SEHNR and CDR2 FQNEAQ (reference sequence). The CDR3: CASGLGTGSYGYTF. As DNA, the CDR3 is TGTGCCAGCGGCTTAGGGACAGGTTCCTATGGCTACACCTTC.

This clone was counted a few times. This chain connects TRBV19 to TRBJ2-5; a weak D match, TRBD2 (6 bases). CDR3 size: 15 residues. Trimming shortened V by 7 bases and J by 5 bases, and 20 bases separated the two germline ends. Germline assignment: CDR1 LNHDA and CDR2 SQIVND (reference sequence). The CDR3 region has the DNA TGTGCCAGTAAAAACGCCGGGGGACGCAAGGAGACCCAGTACTTC. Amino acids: CASKNAGGRKETQYF.

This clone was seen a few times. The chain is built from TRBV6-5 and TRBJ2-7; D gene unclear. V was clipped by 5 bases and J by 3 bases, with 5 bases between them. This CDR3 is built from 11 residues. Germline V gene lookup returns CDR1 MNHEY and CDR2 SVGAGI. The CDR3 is CASSSLYEQYF. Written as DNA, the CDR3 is TGTGCCAGCAGTAGCCTCTACGAGCAGTACTTC.

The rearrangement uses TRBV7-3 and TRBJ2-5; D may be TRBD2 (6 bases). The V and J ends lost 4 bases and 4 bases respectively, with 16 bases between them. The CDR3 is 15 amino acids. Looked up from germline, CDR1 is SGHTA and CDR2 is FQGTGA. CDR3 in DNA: TGTGCCAGCAGCTCCCAGGGCGGGGCCCCAGAGACCCAGTACTTC. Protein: CASSSQGGAPETQYF.

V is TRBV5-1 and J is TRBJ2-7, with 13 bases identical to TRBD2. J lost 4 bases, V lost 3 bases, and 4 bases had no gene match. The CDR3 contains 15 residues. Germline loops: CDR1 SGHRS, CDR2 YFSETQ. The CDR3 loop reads CASSSGLAGVYEQYF. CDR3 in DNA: TGCGCCAGCAGCTCCGGACTAGCGGGAGTTTACGAGCAGTACTTC.

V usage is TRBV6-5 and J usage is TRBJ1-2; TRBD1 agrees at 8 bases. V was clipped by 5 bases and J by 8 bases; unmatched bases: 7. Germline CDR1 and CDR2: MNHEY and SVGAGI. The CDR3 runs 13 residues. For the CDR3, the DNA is TGTGCCAGCAGTCCTCGCAGGGGGCTAGGCTACACCTTC. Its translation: CASSPRRGLGYTF.

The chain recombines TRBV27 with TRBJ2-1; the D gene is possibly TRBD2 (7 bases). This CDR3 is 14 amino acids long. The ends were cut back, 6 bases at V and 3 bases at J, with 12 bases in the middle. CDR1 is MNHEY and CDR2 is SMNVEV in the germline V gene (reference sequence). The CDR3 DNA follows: TGTGCCAGCAGCCAAGCGGGACACTACAATGAGCAGTTCTTC. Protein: CASSQAGHYNEQFF.

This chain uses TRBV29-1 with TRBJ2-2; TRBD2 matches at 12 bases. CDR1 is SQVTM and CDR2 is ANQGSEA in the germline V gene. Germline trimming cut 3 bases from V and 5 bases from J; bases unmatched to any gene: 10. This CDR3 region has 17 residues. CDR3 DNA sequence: TGCAGCGTTGACCGGGCCGACGGACTAGCGGGAACCGGGGAGCTGTTTTTT. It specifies CSVDRADGLAGTGELFF.

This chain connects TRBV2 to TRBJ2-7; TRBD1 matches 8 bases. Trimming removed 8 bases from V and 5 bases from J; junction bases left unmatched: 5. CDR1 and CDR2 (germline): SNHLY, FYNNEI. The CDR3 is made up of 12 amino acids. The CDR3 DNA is TGTGCCAGCGGGCAACAGGGGGACGAGCAGTACTTC. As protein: CASGQQGDEQYF.

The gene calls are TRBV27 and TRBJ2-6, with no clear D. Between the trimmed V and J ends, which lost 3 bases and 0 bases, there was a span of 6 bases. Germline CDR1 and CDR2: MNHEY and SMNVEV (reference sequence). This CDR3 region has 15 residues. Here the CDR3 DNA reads TGTGCCAGCAGTTTCTACAGCTCTGGGGCCAACGTCCTGACTTTC. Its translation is CASSFYSSGANVLTF.

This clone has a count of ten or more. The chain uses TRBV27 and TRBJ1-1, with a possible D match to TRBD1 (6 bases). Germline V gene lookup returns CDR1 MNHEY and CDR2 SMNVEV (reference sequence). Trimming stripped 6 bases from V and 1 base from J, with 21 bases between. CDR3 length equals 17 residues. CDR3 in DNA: TGTGCCAGCAGCGTGGGGAGGGGGTTGATTGGGAACACTGAAGCTTTCTTT. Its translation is CASSVGRGLIGNTEAFF.

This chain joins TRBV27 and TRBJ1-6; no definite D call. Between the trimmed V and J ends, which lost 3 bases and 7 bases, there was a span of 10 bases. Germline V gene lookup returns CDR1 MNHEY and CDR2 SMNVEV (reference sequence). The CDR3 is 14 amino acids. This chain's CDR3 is CASSFARLNSPLHF. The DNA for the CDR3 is TGTGCCAGCAGTTTCGCCAGACTCAATTCACCCCTCCACTTT.

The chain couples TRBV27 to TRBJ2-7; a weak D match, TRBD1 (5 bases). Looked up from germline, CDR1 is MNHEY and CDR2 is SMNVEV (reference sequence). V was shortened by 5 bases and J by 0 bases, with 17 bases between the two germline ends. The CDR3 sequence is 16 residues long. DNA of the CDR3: TGTGCCAGCAGTAAAGCTCAGGACACCTACTCCTACGAGCAGTACTTC. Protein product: CASSKAQDTYSYEQYF.

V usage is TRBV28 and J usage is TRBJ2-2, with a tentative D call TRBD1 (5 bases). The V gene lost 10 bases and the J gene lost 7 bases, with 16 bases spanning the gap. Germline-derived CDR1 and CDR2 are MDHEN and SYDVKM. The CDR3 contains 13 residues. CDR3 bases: TGTGCCATCGAACAGGAGAAGGTCGGGGAGCTGTTTTTT. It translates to CAIEQEKVGELFF.

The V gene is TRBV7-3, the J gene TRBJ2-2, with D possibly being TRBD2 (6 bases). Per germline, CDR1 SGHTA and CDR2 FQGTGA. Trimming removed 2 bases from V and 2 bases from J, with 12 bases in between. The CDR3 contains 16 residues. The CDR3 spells CASSLFSGSNTGELFF. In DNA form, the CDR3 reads TGTGCCAGCAGCTTATTCAGCGGGTCTAACACCGGGGAGCTGTTTTTT.

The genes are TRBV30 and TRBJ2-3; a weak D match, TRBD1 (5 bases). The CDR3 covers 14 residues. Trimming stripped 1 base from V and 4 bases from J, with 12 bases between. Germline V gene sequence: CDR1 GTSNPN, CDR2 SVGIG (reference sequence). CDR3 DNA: TGTGCCTGGAGTGAAGGGGTTGAGCCAGATACGCAGTATTTT. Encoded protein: CAWSEGVEPDTQYF.

The CDR3 nucleotides read TGTGCCACCAGCGTAGGCGGTTCCTACGAGCAGTACTTC. This translates into CATSVGGSYEQYF. The chain is built from TRBV15 and TRBJ2-7; D unclear. Per the germline V gene, CDR1 is LNHNV and CDR2 is YYDKDF (reference sequence). Trimming pared 5 bases from V and 1 base from J, leaving 9 bases between. This CDR3 spans 13 amino acids.

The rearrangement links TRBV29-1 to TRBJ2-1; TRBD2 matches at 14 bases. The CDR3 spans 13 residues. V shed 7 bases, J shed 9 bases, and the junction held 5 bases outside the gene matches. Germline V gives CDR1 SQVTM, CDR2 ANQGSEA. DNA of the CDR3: TGCAGCGCAGGACTAGCGGGAGGCGTTGAGCAGTTCTTC. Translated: CSAGLAGGVEQFF.

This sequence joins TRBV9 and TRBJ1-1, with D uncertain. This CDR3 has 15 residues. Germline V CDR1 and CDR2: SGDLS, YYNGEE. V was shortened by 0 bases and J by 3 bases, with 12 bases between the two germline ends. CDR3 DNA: TGTGCCAGCAGCGTAGGAGGGTTGGTGGACACTGAAGCTTTCTTT. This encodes CASSVGGLVDTEAFF.

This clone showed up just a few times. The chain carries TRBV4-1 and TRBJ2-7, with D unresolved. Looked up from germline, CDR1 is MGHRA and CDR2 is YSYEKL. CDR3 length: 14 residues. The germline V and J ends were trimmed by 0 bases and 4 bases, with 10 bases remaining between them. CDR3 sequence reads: CASSQDRNRYEQYF. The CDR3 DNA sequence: TGCGCCAGCAGCCAAGACAGGAACCGATACGAGCAGTACTTC.